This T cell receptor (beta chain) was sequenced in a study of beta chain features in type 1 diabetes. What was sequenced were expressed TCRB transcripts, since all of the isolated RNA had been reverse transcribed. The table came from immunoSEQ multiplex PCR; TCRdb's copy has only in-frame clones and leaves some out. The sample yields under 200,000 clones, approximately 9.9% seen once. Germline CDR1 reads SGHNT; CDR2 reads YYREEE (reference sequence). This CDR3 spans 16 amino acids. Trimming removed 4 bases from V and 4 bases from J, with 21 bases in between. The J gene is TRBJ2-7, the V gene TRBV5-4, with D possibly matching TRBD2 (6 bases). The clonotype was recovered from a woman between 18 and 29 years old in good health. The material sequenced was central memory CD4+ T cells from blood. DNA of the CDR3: TGTGCCAGCAGCCCCGGGCGGGACCCCGGGTTTTACGAGCAGTACTTC. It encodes CASSPGRDPGFYEQYF. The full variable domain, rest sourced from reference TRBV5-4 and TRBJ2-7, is ETGVTQSPTHLIKTRGQQVTLRCSSQSGHNTVSWYQQALGQGPQFIFQYYREEENGRGNFPPRFSGLQFPNYSSELNVNALELDDSALYLCASSPGRDPGFYEQYFGPGTRLTVT.